This T cell receptor beta chain was recorded in a study of cytomegalovirus exposure and HLA in healthy donors (dated by TCRdb to between 2016 and 2019). With regard to the full study: An earlier analysis of roughly 500 of the donors reported 276 Gb of sequence data and 117 million unique TCR beta sequences obtained from around 170 million T cells. Both class I and class II loci were covered by HLA typing, at four-digit resolution. To predict cytomegalovirus infection status, the study brought together high-throughput TCR immunosequencing, statistical association of individual TCRs with disease status, and machine learning. In a later analysis, previously published TCR beta repertoires from several hundred donors were re-analyzed and high-resolution HLA genotyping was added so that TCR occurrence patterns could be studied. The genetic ancestry cluster associated with self-reported Caucasian donors included roughly four fifths of the approximately 430 genotyped donors. A handful of DR-DQ haplotypes were treated as single units for association and clustering because of strong linkage in the cohort. An earlier analysis of around 640 of the donors used high-throughput TCR beta sequencing to judge whether each TCR beta V gene segment behaved as functional or pseudogenic. Typing coverage varied by locus: about 620-640 donors for A, B, C, DRB1 and DQB1; roughly 510 for DQA1; approximately 570 for DPA1; approximately 470 for DPB1. All discovery cohort repertoires had been generated using a single sequencing platform. On average, around 200,000 unique TCR beta nucleotide sequences were sequenced per donor among roughly 430 genotyped donors of the cohort, with around 19% of those sequences being non-productive. Genome-wide SNP genotypes for about 60% of the roughly 700 donors were used in a later genetic analysis, which treated that subset as a discovery cohort. In addition to the first cohort of hundreds of subjects, a separate validation cohort of 100 to 150 different subjects was used. An early release covering about 600 HLA-typed donors comprised 300 to 350 gigabases of sequencing data and tens of millions of unique TCR sequences. The later analysis used no new phenotypic data to find candidate immune exposures, relying instead on TCR beta sequences and their occurrence across donors. Alongside the repertoire data, information on donor age, sex, ethnicity and CMV serostatus was compiled. The study used immunosequencing to profile the T cell repertoires of 666 subjects and linked those repertoires to cytomegalovirus serostatus. The study aimed to test whether signatures of past pathogen exposure could be identified by cataloging public T cell receptors.

The CDR3 contains 15 residues, cysteine and phenylalanine counted. The read is trimmed to its CDR3 DNA, 45 bases read in frame from base 1. According to the germline V gene, CDR1 reads MDHEN and CDR2 reads SYDVKM. Deletion took 3 bases off V and 1 base off J, with a span of 12 bases between the germline ends. The cohort comprised hundreds of healthy bone marrow donors. At the time of sampling, all cohort members were nominally healthy, though unrecorded immune exposures were likely present. The donor tested CMV seronegative and was one of the 352 seronegative cohort members. A peripheral blood sample was provided by each donor, and peripheral blood mononuclear cells were used for TCR beta sequencing. Genomic DNA extraction from the blood cell samples was performed with the Qiagen DNeasy Blood Extraction Kit. Overall results and qualifications from the work: A further reported finding was that TCR beta sequences accurately predicted the HLA-A and HLA-B alleles for most subjects in the first cohort. In the study, approximately 150 TCR beta chains were listed as associated with cytomegalovirus. Strong co-occurrence of HLA alleles, especially DR and DQ, made assigning TCR associations to individual alleles difficult. Because HLA typing was missing for some donors at each locus, association tests included only the typed subset. Because counts were too low, roughly 17 rarely observed V segments, including chromosome 9 orphons, were left out of the earlier analysis of approximately 500 of the donors. Cytomegalovirus status was reported to be diagnosed by the classifier with high specificity and sensitivity in both the original and validation cohorts. A later analysis found that most CMV-associated TCR beta chains appeared HLA-restricted, with HLA associations seemingly driven largely by CMV exposure. According to a later analysis, TCR association rates differed among HLA loci, with DRB1 alleles showing the most associated TCRs and HLA-C alleles showing the fewest. In a later analysis, HLA-associated TCR beta chains showed more clonal expansion and lower generation probabilities than non-associated chains that were equally common. In a later genetic analysis, a missense DCLRE1C variant was associated with V-gene and J-gene trimming of TCR beta chains, and the association was replicated in an independent cohort. According to a later analysis, parvovirus B19, influenza, CMV and Epstein-Barr virus appeared linked to several top co-occurrence clusters. Broadly in line with IMGT annotations, most TCR beta V segments showed up in productive rearrangements about 87% or about 30% of the time in an earlier analysis of some 590 of the donors. A cluster of highly shared sequence variants was judged likely to represent a technical artifact of the sequencing pipeline. In vitro tests confirmed that three of the cytomegalovirus-associated TCR beta chains recognize cytomegalovirus antigens. The authors suggested that the approach could potentially be extended to other disease states and immunological phenotypes. For the cohort, immune exposure information was limited to CMV serostatus. Only TCR beta chains were sequenced in this cohort, and the absence of alpha or paired-chain data limited detectable features. Sequencing depth was assumed to be roughly uniform across donors in the presence/absence analyses, though that assumption may not hold. A later genetic analysis reported fewer N-insertions in productive TCRs among donors in an Asian-associated ancestry cluster than the roughly 620-donor mean. Linkage disequilibrium might explain the correlated functional status among segregating V segments, but an unknown experimental factor could not be ruled out. A later analysis associated around 16,000 TCR beta sequences with specific HLA alleles at a false discovery rate of 0.05. Most TCR sequences were observed very rarely across donors, whereas some public TCRs were present in many individuals. The 87-base-pair reads could not distinguish some IMGT-functional V segments, including TRBV6-2 and TRBV6-3, so those segments were excluded.

In regard to this clone: Its target antigen remains unknown. No qualities accompany the bases; no much larger clone lies one base away.

The library was produced with the immunoSEQ multiplex PCR assay. For the multiplex PCR, a mixture combining 60 forward primers for TCR Vbeta segments and 13 reverse primers for TCR Jbeta segments was used. A multiplex PCR assay on genomic DNA amplified the CDR3 region of rearranged TCR beta genes. Amplified TCR beta libraries were sequenced as 87-base-pair reads on the Illumina HiSeq System. From the authors' description of their analysis: A later analysis counted about 80 million unique TCR beta chains across the roughly 700 repertoires, and 10 million to 11 million of these chains were shared by at least two donors. Raw reads were error-corrected and collapsed into unique sequences with a nearest-neighbor algorithm that merged closely related sequences to remove PCR and sequencing errors. Alignment of CDR3 sequences to IMGT reference sequences was used to assign V, D and J gene segments. For a sequence to be retained, at least a six-nucleotide match to both a V gene segment and a J gene segment was required. A rearrangement was called productive if the CDR3 had no stop codons and remained in frame with V and J, and every other rearrangement was called non-productive. CDR3 was defined by IMGT convention, running from the second conserved V-encoded cysteine to the conserved J-encoded phenylalanine. The earlier analysis of roughly 590 of the donors excluded any sequence lacking an unambiguous match to a single V gene segment. In an earlier analysis of approximately 610 of the donors, V segments were called functional above 56.7% productive rearrangements and were called segregating when the between-donor standard deviation exceeded 5%. A statistical classification framework was built to diagnose cytomegalovirus status from the catalog of TCR beta chain sequences. In a later analysis, TCR nucleotide sequences were compared against IMGT/GENE-DB human TR gene sequences so that V and J genes could be assigned. A later analysis assigned CDR3 sequences and most-parsimonious VDJ recombination scenarios with the TCRdist pipeline. In a later analysis, each TCR beta chain was defined by its CDR3 amino acid sequence together with its V-gene family, and reads without a unique V-gene family were excluded. To address suspected cross-contamination and a sequencing artifact, a later analysis removed several hundred highly shared, low-generation-probability nucleotide sequences. A later analysis calculated a clonal expansion index for each public chain from normalized within-repertoire ranks of inferred template counts. Generation probabilities in a later analysis came from a VDJ recombination model fitted to out-of-frame rearrangements, and those results were checked against IGoR. Hypergeometric tests were used in a later analysis to score TCR-TCR, TCR-HLA and TCR-CMV co-occurrence, with a repertoire-size bias correction applied to the TCR pairs. A later analysis estimated false discovery rates by permuting HLA or CMV assignments 20 times. In a later analysis, co-occurring TCRs were grouped with DBSCAN, and TCRdist sequence similarity was added when clustering was performed within HLA-allele-positive subsets. Repertoires with fewer than 30,000 or more than 120,000 public chains were left out of co-occurrence clustering, as were about five repertoires with anomalous nucleotide sharing. As stored in TCRdb, this immuneACCESS dataset retains in-frame rearrangements with V and J assigned. A fraction of the clones does not appear; measured against another copy, unresolved V genes explain less than half of the discrepancy, and the remainder lacks a known reason. D and trimming were read from the DNA, whereas the V and J calls and clone size are those reported in that table. The sample table shows about 90,000 clones, and approximately 70% are seen once. About 2% of the sample is held by the ten biggest clonotypes.

The source of this sequence is a young man in good health and CMV-seronegative. The sequenced sample was PBMCs. The receptor chain draws on TRBV28 and TRBJ1-1, with TRBD1 tentatively as D gene (5 bases match). In nucleotides, the sequence is TGTGCCAGCAGTTTGTACGGGGGGAAGAACACTGAAGCTTTCTTT. The translation is CASSLYGGKNTEAFF.